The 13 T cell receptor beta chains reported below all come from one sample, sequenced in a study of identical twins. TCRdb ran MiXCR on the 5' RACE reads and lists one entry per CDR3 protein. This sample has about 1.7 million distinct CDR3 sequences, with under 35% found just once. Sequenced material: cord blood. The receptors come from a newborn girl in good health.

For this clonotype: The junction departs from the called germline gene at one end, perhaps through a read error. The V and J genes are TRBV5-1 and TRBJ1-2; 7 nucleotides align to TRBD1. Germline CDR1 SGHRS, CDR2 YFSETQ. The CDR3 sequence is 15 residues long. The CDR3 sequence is CASSPDYRGNYGHTF. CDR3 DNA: TGCGCCAGCAGCCCGGACTACAGGGGAAACTATGGCCACACCTTC.

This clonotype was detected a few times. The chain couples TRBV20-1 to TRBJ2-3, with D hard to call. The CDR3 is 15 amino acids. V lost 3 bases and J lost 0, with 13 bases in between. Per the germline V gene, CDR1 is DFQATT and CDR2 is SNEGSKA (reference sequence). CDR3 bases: TGCAGTGCTAGCGGTCAGCTCTCTAGCACAGATACGCAGTATTTT. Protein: CSASGQLSSTDTQYF.

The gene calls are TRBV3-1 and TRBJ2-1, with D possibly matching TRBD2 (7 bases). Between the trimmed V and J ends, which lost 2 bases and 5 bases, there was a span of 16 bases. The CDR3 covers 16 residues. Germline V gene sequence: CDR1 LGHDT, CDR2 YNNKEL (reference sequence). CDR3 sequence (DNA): TGTGCCAGCAGCCAAAAAGCCGGGGGGCCGGACAATGAGCAGTTCTTC. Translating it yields CASSQKAGGPDNEQFF.

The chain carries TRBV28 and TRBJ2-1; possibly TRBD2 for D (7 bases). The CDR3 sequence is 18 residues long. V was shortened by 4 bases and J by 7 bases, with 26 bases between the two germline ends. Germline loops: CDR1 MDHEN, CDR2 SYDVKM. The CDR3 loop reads CASSSGPQYRGDNNEQFF. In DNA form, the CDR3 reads TGTGCCAGCAGTTCCGGTCCCCAATATCGGGGGGACAATAATGAGCAGTTCTTC.

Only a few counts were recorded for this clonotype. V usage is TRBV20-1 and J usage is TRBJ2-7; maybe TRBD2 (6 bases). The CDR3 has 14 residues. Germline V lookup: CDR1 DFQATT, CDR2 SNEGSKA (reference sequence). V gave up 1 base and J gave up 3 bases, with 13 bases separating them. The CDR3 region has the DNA TGCAGTGCTAGAGGACTACCGGGAGTCTACGAGCAGTACTTC. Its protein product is CSARGLPGVYEQYF.

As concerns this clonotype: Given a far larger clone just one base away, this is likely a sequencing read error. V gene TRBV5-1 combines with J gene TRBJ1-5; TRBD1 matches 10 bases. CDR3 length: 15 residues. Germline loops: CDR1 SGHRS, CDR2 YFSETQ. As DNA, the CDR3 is TGCGCCAACAGCTTGACAGGGGGCAGCAATCAGCCCCAGCATTTT. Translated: CANSLTGGSNQPQHF. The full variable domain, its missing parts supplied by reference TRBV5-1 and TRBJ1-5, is KAGVTQTPRYLIKTRGQQVTLSCSPISGHRSVSWYQQTPGQGLQFLFEYFSETQRNKGNFPGRFSGRQFSNSRSEMNVSTLELGDSALYLCANSLTGGSNQPQHFGDGTRLSIL.

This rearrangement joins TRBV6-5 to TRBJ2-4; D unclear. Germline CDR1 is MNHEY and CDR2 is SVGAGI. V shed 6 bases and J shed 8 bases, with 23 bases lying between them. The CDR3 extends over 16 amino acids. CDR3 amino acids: CASSPWFPESRDIQYF. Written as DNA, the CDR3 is TGTGCCAGCAGCCCCTGGTTCCCGGAGTCTCGGGACATTCAGTACTTC.

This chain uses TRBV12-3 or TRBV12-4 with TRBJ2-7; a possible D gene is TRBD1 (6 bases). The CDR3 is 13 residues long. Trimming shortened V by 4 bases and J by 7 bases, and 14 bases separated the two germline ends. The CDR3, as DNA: TGTGCCAGCAGTTGGGACACCTACAATGAGCAGTACTTC. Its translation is CASSWDTYNEQYF.

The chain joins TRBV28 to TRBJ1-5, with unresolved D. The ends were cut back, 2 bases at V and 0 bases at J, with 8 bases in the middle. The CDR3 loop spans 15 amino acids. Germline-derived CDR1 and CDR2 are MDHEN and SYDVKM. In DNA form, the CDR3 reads TGTGCCAGCAGTTTACGGGCTGATAGCAATCAGCCCCAGCATTTT. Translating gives CASSLRADSNQPQHF.

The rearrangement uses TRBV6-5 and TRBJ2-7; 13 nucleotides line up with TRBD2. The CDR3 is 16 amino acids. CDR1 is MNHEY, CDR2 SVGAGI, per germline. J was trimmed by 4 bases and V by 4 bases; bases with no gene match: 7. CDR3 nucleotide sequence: TGTGCCAGCAGTTGGACTAGCGGGAGTTTAACTTACGAGCAGTACTTC. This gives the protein CASSWTSGSLTYEQYF.

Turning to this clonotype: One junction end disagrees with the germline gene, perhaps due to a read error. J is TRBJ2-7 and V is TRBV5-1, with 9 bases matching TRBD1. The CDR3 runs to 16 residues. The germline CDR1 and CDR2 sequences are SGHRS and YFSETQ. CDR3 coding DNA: TGCGCCAGCAGTCCGGGCCGGGACAGGGTCTCCTACGAGCGGTACTTC. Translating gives CASSPGRDRVSYERYF.

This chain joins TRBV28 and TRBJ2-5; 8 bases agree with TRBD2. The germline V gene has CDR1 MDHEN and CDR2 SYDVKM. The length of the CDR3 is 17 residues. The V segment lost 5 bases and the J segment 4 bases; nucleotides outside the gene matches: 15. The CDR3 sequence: CASSPTHFREGRETQYF. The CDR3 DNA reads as TGTGCCAGCAGTCCCACCCATTTTCGGGAGGGCCGAGAGACCCAGTACTTC.

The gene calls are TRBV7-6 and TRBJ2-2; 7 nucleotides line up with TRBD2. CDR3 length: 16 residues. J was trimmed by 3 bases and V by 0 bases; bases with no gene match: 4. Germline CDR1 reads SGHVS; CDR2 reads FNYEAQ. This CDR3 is CASSLAPGLYTGELFF. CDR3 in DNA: TGTGCCAGCAGCTTAGCGCCGGGACTATACACCGGGGAGCTGTTTTTT.